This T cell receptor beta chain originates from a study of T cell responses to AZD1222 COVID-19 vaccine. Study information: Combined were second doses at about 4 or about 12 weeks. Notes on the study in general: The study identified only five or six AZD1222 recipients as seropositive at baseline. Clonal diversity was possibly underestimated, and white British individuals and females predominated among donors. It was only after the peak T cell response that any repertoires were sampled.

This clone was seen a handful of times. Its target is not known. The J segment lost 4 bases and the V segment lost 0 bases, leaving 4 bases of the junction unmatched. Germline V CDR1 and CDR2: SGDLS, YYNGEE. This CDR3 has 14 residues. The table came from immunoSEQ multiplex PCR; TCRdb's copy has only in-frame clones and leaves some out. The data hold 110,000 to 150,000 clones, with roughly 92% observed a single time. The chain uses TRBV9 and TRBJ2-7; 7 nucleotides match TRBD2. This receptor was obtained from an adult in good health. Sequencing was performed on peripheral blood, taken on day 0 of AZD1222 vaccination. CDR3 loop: CASSVGGRGYEQYF. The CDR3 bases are TGTGCCAGCAGCGTAGGTGGGAGGGGTTACGAGCAGTACTTC.